These 31 T cell receptor beta chains originate from one sample sequenced in a study of tumor-infiltrating lymphocytes in primary liver carcinoma. The roughly 18-34 mg bulk tissue piece was not sorted before simultaneous RNA and DNA extraction. Constant-region priming of about 520 ng total RNA yielded TCR beta cDNA. Libraries covering TCR beta were generated through three nested multiplex PCR rounds (using a slightly modified ARM-PCR). With TRBV1-TRBV30 forward primers and a C-beta reverse primer, the first two PCR rounds were run for nine to eleven cycles each. Via MiXCR, TCRdb re-called the multiplex PCR reads, giving one row per CDR3 protein. Of tens of thousands of distinct CDR3 sequences in the sample, about 75% were seen once. The sequencing input was tumor-adjacent normal liver tissue. The receptors were sampled from a man aged 40-50 years with primary liver carcinoma and hepatitis B virus infection.

There are many counts of this clonotype. V usage is TRBV4-1 and J usage is TRBJ1-2; 9 bases match TRBD1. Germline-derived CDR1 and CDR2 are MGHRA and YSYEKL. V lost 8 bases and J lost 3; bases outside the gene matches: 13. This CDR3 comprises 16 residues. The CDR3 DNA is TGCGCCAGCGGGTCGACAGGGGGAAGATTGGACTATGGCTACACCTTC. Protein: CASGSTGGRLDYGYTF.

This clonotype was counted ten times or more. J is TRBJ2-1 and V is TRBV4-1; the D gene is possibly TRBD1 (6 bases). Trimming stripped 3 bases from V and 4 bases from J, with 10 bases between. The V gene's germline CDR1 is MGHRA and CDR2 YSYEKL. The CDR3 is 14 residues long. The DNA for the CDR3 is TGCGCCAGCAGCCACCCAGACAGGTACAATGAGCAGTTCTTC. Encoded protein: CASSHPDRYNEQFF.

On this clonotype: In this CDR3 the conserved last residue, phenylalanine or tryptophan, is missing, so a read error is likely. V and J are TRBV12-3 or TRBV12-4 and TRBJ2-7; TRBD2 agrees at 7 bases. The CDR3 is made up of 16 amino acids. After removal of 9 bases from V and 5 bases from J, the junction contained 19 bases not matched to a gene. The CDR3 spells CARSPGRGGIGDEQYS. The DNA for the CDR3 is TGTGCCAGGAGTCCGGGGAGGGGCGGGATAGGTGACGAGCAGTACTCC.

This clonotype was seen just once. This CDR3 is missing its conserved last phenylalanine or tryptophan, likely due to a read error. This chain joins TRBV4-3 and TRBJ2-5, with D tentatively TRBD2 (6 bases). V gave up 1 base and J gave up 4 bases, with 16 bases separating them. This CDR3 comprises 16 residues. Germline CDR1 reads LGHNA; CDR2 reads YSLEER. DNA of the CDR3: TGCGCCAGCAGCCAAGGCGAGGGGCGGGAACTAGAGACCCAGTACCTC. Translated, it gives CASSQGEGRELETQYL.

The rearrangement uses TRBV28 and TRBJ2-7; D perhaps matches TRBD2 (6 bases). The CDR3 sequence is 14 residues long. Trimming shortened V by 6 bases and J by 4 bases, and 16 bases separated the two germline ends. Looked up from germline, CDR1 is MDHEN and CDR2 is SYDVKM. This CDR3 reads CASSLLTGAYEQYF. CDR3 bases: TGTGCCAGCAGCTTACTAACGGGAGCTTACGAGCAGTACTTC.

In this sample, this clonotype turned up many times. This rearrangement joins TRBV7-9 to TRBJ2-7; no clear D gene. This CDR3 is built from 14 residues. V lost 1 base to trimming and J lost 2 bases, with 9 bases between them. Germline-derived CDR1 and CDR2 are SEHNR and FQNEAQ (reference sequence). CDR3 DNA sequence: TGTGCCAGCAGCTTAGAGGGCAGTACCTACGAGCAGTACTTC. This encodes CASSLEGSTYEQYF.

For this clonotype: Germline is not matched at one junction end, which may reflect a read error. This chain links TRBV9 with TRBJ1-1; D possibly corresponds to TRBD1 (6 bases). The germline V gene encodes CDR1 SGDLS and CDR2 YYNGEE. The CDR3 length is 14 residues. The CDR3 loop reads CANSEQTPGHEAFF. The CDR3 DNA reads TGTGCCAACAGCGAACAAACTCCGGGACATGAAGCTTTCTTT.

This clonotype was counted only a few times. The chain uses TRBV11-3 and TRBJ2-1; D might be TRBD1 (5 bases). Germline loops: CDR1 SGHNT, CDR2 YENEEA. CDR3 length: 14 amino acids. The V end was cut by 11 bases, the J end by 5 bases, with 19 bases between. The CDR3 loop reads CADSLGVSNNEQFF. The CDR3 nucleotides are TGTGCCGACAGCTTAGGCGTCTCAAACAATGAGCAGTTCTTC.

The chain carries TRBV6-2 or TRBV6-3 and TRBJ2-1; D unclear. Germline lookup yields CDR1 MNHEY and CDR2 SVGEGT. V was trimmed by 11 bases and J by 0 bases, leaving 17 bases between them. The CDR3 sequence is 15 residues long. CDR3 in DNA: TGTGCCGGCATTTTAAATCCAGGCTCCTACAATGAGCAGTTCTTC. This translates into CAGILNPGSYNEQFF.

Points on this clonotype: The junction departs from germline at one end; a sequencing error may be responsible. The V call is TRBV11-2, the J call TRBJ2-1; D uncertain. Germline CDR1 SGHAT, CDR2 FQNNGV. The CDR3 runs to 15 residues. CDR3 region: CVSNDPLGYYNEQFF. CDR3 in DNA: TGTGTCAGCAATGACCCCCTGGGGTACTACAATGAGCAGTTCTTC.

The V gene is TRBV11-2, the J gene TRBJ1-3, with 9 bases that match TRBD1. Germline V CDR1 and CDR2: SGHAT, FQNNGV. The CDR3 loop spans 13 amino acids. V lost 0 bases and J lost 11; bases outside the gene matches: 2. The CDR3 reads CASSLETGGSIYF. The CDR3 DNA follows: TGTGCCAGCAGCTTAGAGACAGGGGGATCCATATATTTT.

Concerning this clonotype itself: A single base separates this from a much larger clone, so it may be a read error. This chain's CDR3 is CASSLLGSSYEQYF. DNA for the CDR3: TGTGCCAGCAGCTTATTGGGAAGCTCCTACGAGCAGTACTTC. V usage is TRBV5-6 and J usage is TRBJ2-7; D is undetermined. Trimming pared 2 bases from V and 0 bases from J, leaving 9 bases between. Germline lookup yields CDR1 SGHDT and CDR2 YYEEEE. There are 14 residues in the CDR3.

This clonotype was counted at least ten times. J is TRBJ1-1 and V is TRBV4-1; D unresolved. Trimming shortened V by 1 base and J by 4 bases, and 10 bases separated the two germline ends. Germline V gene lookup returns CDR1 MGHRA and CDR2 YSYEKL. The CDR3 is 14 residues long. In DNA form, the CDR3 reads TGCGCCAGCAGCCAAGTCGATGTGAGCACTGAAGCTTTCTTT. Its translation: CASSQVDVSTEAFF.

There are many counts of this clonotype. This rearrangement joins TRBV4-3 to TRBJ1-4, with TRBD1 as a possible D gene (5 bases). With 0 bases removed from V and 5 bases from J, the gap between germline ends came to 13 bases. This CDR3 is built from 16 residues. The germline V gene encodes CDR1 LGHNA and CDR2 YSLEER. The CDR3 DNA reads as TGCGCCAGCAGCCAAGATCTTAGGGGACGAAATGAAAAACTGTTTTTT. Its translation: CASSQDLRGRNEKLFF.

In the case of this clonotype: A much larger clone lies one base from this, so it may be a read error. The chain has TRBV12-3 or TRBV12-4 and TRBJ2-3; D could derive from TRBD1 or TRBD2 (5 bases each). The CDR3 consists of 13 residues. The CDR3 nucleotides are TGTGTCAGCAGTTCCGGGGCCAGGGATACGCAGTATTTT. Amino acids: CVSSSGARDTQYF.

A word on this clonotype: A much larger clone is a single base away; this may be a read error. V and J are TRBV28 and TRBJ1-2, with 7 bases that match TRBD1. CDR3 length: 15 residues. CDR1 and CDR2 from the germline V gene are MDHEN and SYDVKM. The ends lost 5 bases at V and 6 bases at J; junction bases unmatched: 12. CDR3 sequence (DNA): TGTGCCAGCAGTAGACATGGACAGGTAAGGGATGGCTACACCTTC. As protein: CASSRHGQVRDGYTF.

As concerns this clonotype: The germline gene is not matched at one end of the junction; a read error may be the cause. This sequence joins TRBV5-1 and TRBJ2-1; 7 bases line up with TRBD2. CDR1 and CDR2 (germline): SGHRS, YFSETQ. This CDR3 region has 14 residues. CDR3 bases: TGCGCCAGCAGCTTGGCGGGGGGATACATAGAGCAGCTCTTC. This gives the protein CASSLAGGYIEQLF.

CDR3 coding DNA: TGTGCCAGCAGATTCCGGGACTCGGCCCACCGAGAGACCCAGTACTTC. Translating it yields CASRFRDSAHRETQYF. V and J are TRBV11-2 and TRBJ2-5, with D tentatively TRBD2 (6 bases). The CDR3 runs to 16 residues. CDR1 and CDR2 (germline): SGHAT, FQNNGV. The germline V and J ends were trimmed by 6 bases and 4 bases, with 21 bases remaining between them.

On this clonotype: Since the CDR3 does not end with the conserved phenylalanine or tryptophan, this likely comes from a read error. The chain recombines TRBV6-2 or TRBV6-3 with TRBJ1-5, with 9 bases fitting TRBD1. The germline V gene has CDR1 MNHEY and CDR2 SVGEGT. CDR3 length equals 14 residues. V gave up 9 bases and J gave up 0 bases; unmatched junction bases: 3. CDR3 nucleotide sequence: TGTGCCAGTAGGGGACAGGGTAGCAATCAGCCCCAGCATCTT. This translates into CASRGQGSNQPQHL.

Comment on this clonotype: At one boundary the junction diverges from the germline segment, which might be a read error. The J gene is TRBJ2-1, the V gene TRBV11-1; D not certain. Germline V gene sequence: CDR1 SGHAT, CDR2 FQDESV (reference sequence). This CDR3 spans 17 amino acids. CDR3 coding DNA: TGTGCCAGCACCATCGGGCCCGTGTTACACTACTACAATGAGCGGTTCTTC. Translated, it gives CASTIGPVLHYYNERFF.

On this clonotype: A junction boundary mismatches the germline segment, possibly from a read error. The chain carries TRBV12-3 or TRBV12-4 and TRBJ2-5; D gene uncertain. The CDR3 runs 11 residues. CDR3 residues: CASNSGETQYF. For the CDR3, the DNA is TGTGCCAGCAATTCCGGAGAGACTCAGTACTTC.

In this sample, this clonotype turned up many times. The V and J genes are TRBV6-5 and TRBJ2-1; perhaps TRBD2 as D (6 bases). The CDR3 length is 14 residues. The V gene lost 6 bases and the J gene lost 2 bases, with 11 bases spanning the gap. Germline V CDR1 and CDR2: MNHEY, SVGAGI. In nucleotides, the CDR3 is TGTGCCAGCAGACTCGCGGGACCCTACAATGAGCAGTTCTTC. This sequence encodes CASRLAGPYNEQFF.

This clonotype showed up many times. This rearrangement joins TRBV6-1 to TRBJ2-7; 10 bases match TRBD1. The CDR3 has 15 residues. Per the germline V gene, CDR1 is MNHNS and CDR2 is SASEGT. V trimming: 5 bases; J trimming: 8 bases; junction bases outside the gene matches: 12. CDR3 loop: CASSRTTTGGIKQYF. In DNA, the CDR3 is TGTGCCAGCAGTCGTACAACGACAGGGGGCATTAAGCAGTACTTC.

Points on this clonotype: Possible read error: a much larger clone is one base away. The conserved final phenylalanine or tryptophan is absent from the CDR3, which likely points to a read error. The rearrangement uses TRBV11-3 and TRBJ2-1; the match to TRBD1 covers 8 bases. The germline V gene has CDR1 SGHNT and CDR2 YENEEA. Unmatched junction bases numbered 6, after V lost 5 bases and J lost 3 bases. The CDR3 sequence is 15 residues long. CDR3 bases: TGTGCCAGCAGCCCGACAGGGGCGGGCTACAATGAGCAGTTCTCC. It translates to CASSPTGAGYNEQFS.

As regards this clonotype: Relative to the germline gene, one junction end is altered; a read error may explain this. This chain uses TRBV11-2 with TRBJ2-5, with 10 bases that match TRBD2. Germline loops: CDR1 SGHAT, CDR2 FQNNGV. There are 18 residues in the CDR3. In nucleotides, the CDR3 is TGTGCCAGCAGCTTAGATCCGTTGTCTAGCGGGAGAGGAGTGACCCAATACTTC. Its protein product is CASSLDPLSSGRGVTQYF.

As regards this clonotype: No conserved phenylalanine or tryptophan ends this CDR3, so it is likely a read error. This sequence joins TRBV29-1 and TRBJ2-7, with D perhaps matching TRBD2 (6 bases). This CDR3 is 13 amino acids long. Trimming removed 6 bases at V and 4 bases at J, with 16 bases between. Germline V lookup: CDR1 SQVTM, CDR2 ANQGSEA. In nucleotides, the CDR3 is TGCAGCGTGCGGGCCGGGACTGCTTACGAGCAGTACCTC. Translated, it gives CSVRAGTAYEQYL.

The sample holds many counts of this clonotype. This chain connects TRBV6-5 to TRBJ2-7; 10 bases agree with TRBD2. The trim removed 4 bases at V and 6 bases at J, leaving 12 bases unmatched. There are 16 residues in the CDR3. CDR1 and CDR2 from the germline V gene are MNHEY and SVGAGI. The CDR3 coding sequence is TGTGCCAGCAGTTCCCGTACTACAGCGGGAGGGCCCGAGCAGTACTTC. It encodes CASSSRTTAGGPEQYF.

A remark on this clonotype: Its ends do not fully match the called genes, so a read error is possible. The chain has TRBV29-1 and TRBJ2-2; maybe TRBD2 (6 bases). Germline lookup yields CDR1 SQVTM and CDR2 ANQGSEA. CDR3 length: 12 residues. For the CDR3, the DNA is TGCAGTGTTGAAGGTCGGGGCGGGGAGCTGTATTTT. Its translation: CSVEGRGGELYF.

The rearrangement uses TRBV10-3 and TRBJ2-5; possibly TRBD2 for D (6 bases). The CDR3 contains 14 residues. Trimming took off 3 bases at V and 4 bases at J, with 12 bases between the two ends. Germline assignment: CDR1 ENHRY and CDR2 SYGVKD. The DNA of the CDR3 is TGTGCCATCAGTGACTCCACGGAGGGAGAGACCCAGTACTTC. Residues: CAISDSTEGETQYF.

CDR3 loop: CASSKTTGTGTSTDTQYF. For the CDR3, the DNA is TGTGCCAGTAGTAAGACAACCGGGACAGGGACGAGCACAGATACGCAGTATTTT. The gene calls are TRBV19 and TRBJ2-3; 9 bases match TRBD1. J was trimmed by 0 bases and V by 4 bases; bases with no gene match: 11. CDR1 is LNHDA, CDR2 SQIVND, per germline (reference sequence). The CDR3 has 18 residues. The full variable domain, rest sourced from reference TRBV19 and TRBJ2-3, is DGGITQSPKYLFRKEGQNVTLSCEQNLNHDAMYWYRQDPGQGLRLIYYSQIVNDFQKGDIAEGYSVSREKKESFPLTVTSAQKNPTAFYLCASSKTTGTGTSTDTQYFGPGTRLTVL.

A note on this clonotype: Compared with germline, one end of the junction differs, possibly owing to a read error. This chain links TRBV11-1 with TRBJ2-1, with a possible D match to TRBD1 (6 bases). Germline-derived CDR1 and CDR2 are SGHAT and FQDESV (reference sequence). This CDR3 comprises 12 residues. The CDR3 protein is CANAGAYSEQFF. The CDR3 DNA follows: TGTGCCAACGCAGGGGCCTACAGTGAGCAGTTCTTT.